A single sample gave rise to the 11 T cell receptor beta chains below, sequenced in a study of T cells after posttransplantation cyclophosphamide. The protocol was immunoSEQ multiplex PCR, while the TCRdb copy is restricted to in-frame clones and leaves out a portion. Of 20,000 to 25,000 clones in the sample, roughly 67% were seen once. Sequenced material: memory CD4+ T cells sorted from PBMCs. Receptors originate from an older woman in good health, CMV-negative, and a related stem cell transplant donor.

This rearrangement joins TRBV7-9 to TRBJ2-3; TRBD2 agrees at 7 bases. In germline, CDR1 is SEHNR, CDR2 FQNEAQ (reference sequence). CDR3 size: 15 residues. Losses at the gene ends were 2 bases for V and 3 bases for J; bases not matched to a gene: 5. CDR3 residues: CASSLRLADTDTQYF. CDR3 DNA sequence: TGTGCCAGCAGCTTACGGCTAGCGGATACAGATACGCAGTATTTT.

The chain is built from TRBV28 and TRBJ1-2; tentative D call: TRBD1 (6 bases). Trimming took off 3 bases at V and 7 bases at J, with 12 bases between the two ends. This CDR3 spans 13 amino acids. Germline V gene data show CDR1 as MDHEN and CDR2 as SYDVKM. CDR3 in amino acids: CASSFSGGIGYTF. The CDR3 bases are TGTGCCAGCAGTTTTTCGGGGGGCATTGGCTACACCTTC.

This sequence joins TRBV28 and TRBJ1-5, with a tentative D call TRBD1 (6 bases). The length of the CDR3 is 15 residues. V was shortened by 3 bases and J by 1 base, with 10 bases between the two germline ends. Germline loops: CDR1 MDHEN, CDR2 SYDVKM. The CDR3 spells CASSFQGLSNQPQHF. The CDR3 DNA is TGTGCCAGCAGTTTTCAGGGGCTGAGCAATCAGCCCCAGCATTTT.

This chain joins TRBV27 and TRBJ2-1; 8 bases fit TRBD2. The CDR3 totals 15 residues. Losses at the gene ends were 6 bases for V and 8 bases for J; bases not matched to a gene: 12. Germline CDR1 MNHEY, CDR2 SMNVEV (reference sequence). CDR3 sequence: CASSGTRGWRDEQFF. The CDR3 bases are TGTGCCAGCAGCGGGACTAGGGGGTGGAGGGATGAGCAGTTCTTC.

This chain uses TRBV11-2 with TRBJ2-4; unclear D gene. Deletions cut 4 bases from V and 0 bases from J, with 7 bases between. Germline CDR1 is SGHAT and CDR2 is FQNNGV. The CDR3 is made up of 14 amino acids. The DNA of the CDR3 is TGTGCCAGCAGCTCCCGGTTAGCCAAAAACATTCAGTACTTC. This gives the protein CASSSRLAKNIQYF.

This sequence joins TRBV29-1 and TRBJ1-1; D may be TRBD1 (6 bases). The germline V gene encodes CDR1 SQVTM and CDR2 ANQGSEA. V was shortened by 6 bases and J by 6 bases, with 11 bases between the two germline ends. CDR3 length equals 11 residues. CDR3 sequence (DNA): TGCAGCGTGGAGACAGGTCCTGAAGCTTTCTTT. It encodes CSVETGPEAFF. The complete variable domain, with remaining parts taken from reference TRBV29-1 and TRBJ1-1, reads SAVISQKPSRDICQRGTSLTIQCQVDSQVTMMFWYRQQPGQSLTLIATANQGSEATYESGFVIDKFPISRPNLTFSTLTVSNMSPEDSSIYLCSVETGPEAFFGQGTRLTVV.

Here the CDR3 reads CASSPRLASGGYEQYF. DNA for the CDR3: TGTGCCAGCAGCCCGAGATTGGCTAGCGGGGGCTACGAGCAGTACTTC. The rearrangement uses TRBV7-2 and TRBJ2-7; TRBD2 aligns across 10 bases. This CDR3 contains 16 residues. J was trimmed by 3 bases and V by 5 bases; bases with no gene match: 10. Germline lookup yields CDR1 SGHTA and CDR2 FQGNSA.

This clone occurred once. The chain recombines TRBV27 with TRBJ2-3, with TRBD2 matching over 7 bases. The length of the CDR3 is 14 residues. V shed 5 bases, J shed 2 bases, and the junction held 4 bases outside the gene matches. Germline V lookup: CDR1 MNHEY, CDR2 SMNVEV (reference sequence). The CDR3 here is CASSQGLPTDTQYF. In nucleotides, the CDR3 is TGTGCCAGCAGTCAGGGACTACCCACAGATACGCAGTATTTT.

In the case of this clone: The junction and the germline gene differ at one end; a read error may be behind it. The CDR3, as DNA: TGTGCTAGCAGCTTAGCACAAACAGGGGGACGGGGCTACACCTTC. It translates to CASSLAQTGGRGYTF. The chain couples TRBV7-7 to TRBJ1-2; the match to TRBD1 covers 8 bases. Germline V gene sequence: CDR1 SSHAT, CDR2 FNYEAQ (reference sequence). The CDR3 runs 15 residues.

This rearrangement joins TRBV10-1 to TRBJ1-2, with D unclear. V dropped 5 bases and J dropped 2 bases, with 9 bases sitting between them. Germline V CDR1 and CDR2: WNHNN, SYGVQD (reference sequence). The length of the CDR3 is 13 residues. DNA of the CDR3: TGCGCCAGCAGTTACTCAAGAAACTATGGCTACACCTTC. Residues: CASSYSRNYGYTF.

This clone has only one observation. The rearrangement joins TRBV18 to TRBJ2-3, with TRBD2 matching 8 bases. V lost 2 bases, J lost 2 bases, and 6 bases stayed unmatched. There are 16 residues in the CDR3. In germline, CDR1 is KGHSH, CDR2 LQKENI. The CDR3 loop reads CASSPMRAGATDTQYF. The CDR3 DNA reads TGTGCCAGCTCACCAATGAGAGCGGGGGCCACAGATACGCAGTATTTT.